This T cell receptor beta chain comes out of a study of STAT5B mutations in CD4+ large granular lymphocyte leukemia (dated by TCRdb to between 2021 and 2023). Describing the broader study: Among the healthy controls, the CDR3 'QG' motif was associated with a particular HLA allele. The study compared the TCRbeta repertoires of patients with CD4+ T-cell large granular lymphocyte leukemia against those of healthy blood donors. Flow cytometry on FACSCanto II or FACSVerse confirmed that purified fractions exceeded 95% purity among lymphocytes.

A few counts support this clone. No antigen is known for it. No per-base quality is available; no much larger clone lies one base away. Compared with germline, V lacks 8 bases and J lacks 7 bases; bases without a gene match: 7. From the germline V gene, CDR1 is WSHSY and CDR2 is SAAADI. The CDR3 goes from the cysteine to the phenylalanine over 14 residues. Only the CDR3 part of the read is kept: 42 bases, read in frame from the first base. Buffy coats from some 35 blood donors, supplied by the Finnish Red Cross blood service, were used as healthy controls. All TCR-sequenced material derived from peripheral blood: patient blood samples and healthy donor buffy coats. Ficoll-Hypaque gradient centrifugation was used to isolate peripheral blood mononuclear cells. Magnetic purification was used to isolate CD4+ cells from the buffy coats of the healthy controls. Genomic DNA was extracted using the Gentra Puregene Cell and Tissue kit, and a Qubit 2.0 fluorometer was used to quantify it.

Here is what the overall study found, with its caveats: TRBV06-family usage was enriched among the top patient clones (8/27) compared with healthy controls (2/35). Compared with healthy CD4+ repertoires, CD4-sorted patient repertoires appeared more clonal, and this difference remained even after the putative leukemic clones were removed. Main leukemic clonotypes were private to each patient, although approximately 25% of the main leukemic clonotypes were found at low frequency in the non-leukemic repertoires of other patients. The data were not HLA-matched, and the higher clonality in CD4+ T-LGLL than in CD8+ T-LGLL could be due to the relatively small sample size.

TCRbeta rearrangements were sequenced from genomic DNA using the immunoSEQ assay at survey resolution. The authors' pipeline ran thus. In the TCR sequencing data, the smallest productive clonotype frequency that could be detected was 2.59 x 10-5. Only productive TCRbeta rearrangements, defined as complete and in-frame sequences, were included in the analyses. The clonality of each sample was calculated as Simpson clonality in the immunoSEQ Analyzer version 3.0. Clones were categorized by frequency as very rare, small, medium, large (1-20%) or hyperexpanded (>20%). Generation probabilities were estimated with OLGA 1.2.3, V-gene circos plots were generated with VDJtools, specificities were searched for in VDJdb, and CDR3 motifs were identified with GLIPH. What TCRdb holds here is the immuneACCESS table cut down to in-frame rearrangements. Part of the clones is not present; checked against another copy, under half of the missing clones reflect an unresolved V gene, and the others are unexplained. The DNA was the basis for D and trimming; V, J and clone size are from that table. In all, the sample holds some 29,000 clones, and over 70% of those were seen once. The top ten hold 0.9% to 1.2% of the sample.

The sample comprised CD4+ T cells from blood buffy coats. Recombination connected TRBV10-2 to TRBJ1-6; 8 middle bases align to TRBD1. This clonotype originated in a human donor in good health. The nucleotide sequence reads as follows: TGCGCCAGCTCAAGAGGACAGGGCAATTCACCCCTCCACTTT. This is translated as CASSRGQGNSPLHF.